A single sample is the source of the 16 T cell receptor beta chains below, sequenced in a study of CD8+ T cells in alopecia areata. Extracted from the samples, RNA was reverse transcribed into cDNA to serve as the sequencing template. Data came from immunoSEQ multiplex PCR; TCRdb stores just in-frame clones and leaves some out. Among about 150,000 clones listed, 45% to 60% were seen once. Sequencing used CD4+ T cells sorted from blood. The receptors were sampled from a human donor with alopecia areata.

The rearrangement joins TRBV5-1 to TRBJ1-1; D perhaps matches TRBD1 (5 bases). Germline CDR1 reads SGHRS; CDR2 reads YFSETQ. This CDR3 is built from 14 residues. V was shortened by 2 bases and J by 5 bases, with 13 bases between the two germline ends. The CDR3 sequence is CASSFGGRETEAFF. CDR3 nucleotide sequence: TGCGCCAGCAGCTTTGGGGGTCGGGAGACTGAAGCTTTCTTT. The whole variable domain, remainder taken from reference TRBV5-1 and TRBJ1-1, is KAGVTQTPRYLIKTRGQQVTLSCSPISGHRSVSWYQQTPGQGLQFLFEYFSETQRNKGNFPGRFSGRQFSNSRSEMNVSTLELGDSALYLCASSFGGRETEAFFGQGTRLTVV.

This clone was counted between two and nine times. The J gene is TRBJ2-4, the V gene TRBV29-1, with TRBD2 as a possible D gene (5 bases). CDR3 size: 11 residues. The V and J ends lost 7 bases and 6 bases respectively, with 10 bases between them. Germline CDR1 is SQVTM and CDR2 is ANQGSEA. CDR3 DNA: TGCAGCGCCGAGAGGGCAAACATTCAGTACTTC. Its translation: CSAERANIQYF.

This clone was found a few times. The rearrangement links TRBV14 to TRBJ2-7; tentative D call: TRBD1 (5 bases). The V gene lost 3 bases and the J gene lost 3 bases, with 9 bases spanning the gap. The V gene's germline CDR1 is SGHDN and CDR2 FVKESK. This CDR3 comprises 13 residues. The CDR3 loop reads CASSQRQFYEQYF. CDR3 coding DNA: TGTGCCAGCAGCCAGCGACAGTTCTACGAGCAGTACTTC.

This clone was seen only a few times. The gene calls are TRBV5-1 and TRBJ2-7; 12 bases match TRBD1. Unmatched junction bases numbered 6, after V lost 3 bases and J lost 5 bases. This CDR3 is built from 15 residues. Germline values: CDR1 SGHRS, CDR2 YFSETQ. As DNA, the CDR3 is TGCGCCAGCAGCTCGCACCGGGACAGGGGGCACGAGCAGTACTTC. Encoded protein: CASSSHRDRGHEQYF.

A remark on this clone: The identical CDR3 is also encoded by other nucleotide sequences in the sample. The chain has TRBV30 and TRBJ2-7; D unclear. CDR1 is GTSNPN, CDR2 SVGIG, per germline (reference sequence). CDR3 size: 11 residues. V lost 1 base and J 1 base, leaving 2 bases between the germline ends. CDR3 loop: CAWSGSYEQYF. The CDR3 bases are TGTGCCTGGAGTGGTTCCTACGAGCAGTACTTC.

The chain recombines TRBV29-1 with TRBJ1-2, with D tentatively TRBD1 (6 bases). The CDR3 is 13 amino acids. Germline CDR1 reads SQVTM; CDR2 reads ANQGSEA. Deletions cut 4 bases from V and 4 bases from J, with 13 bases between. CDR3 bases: TGCAGCGTTGGACAGAGGGGGGCCTATGGCTACACCTTC. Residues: CSVGQRGAYGYTF.

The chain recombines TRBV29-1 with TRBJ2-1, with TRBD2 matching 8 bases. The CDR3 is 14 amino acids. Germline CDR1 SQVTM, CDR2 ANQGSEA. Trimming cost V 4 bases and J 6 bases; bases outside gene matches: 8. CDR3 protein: CSVGVRLAFNEQFF. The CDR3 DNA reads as TGCAGCGTTGGTGTACGACTAGCGTTCAATGAGCAGTTCTTC.

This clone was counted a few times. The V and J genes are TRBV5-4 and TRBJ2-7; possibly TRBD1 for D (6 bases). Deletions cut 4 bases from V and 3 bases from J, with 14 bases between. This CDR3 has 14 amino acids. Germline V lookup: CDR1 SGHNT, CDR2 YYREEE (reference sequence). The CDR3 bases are TGTGCCAGCAGCCCCGACAGGATTATCTACGAGCAGTACTTC. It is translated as CASSPDRIIYEQYF.

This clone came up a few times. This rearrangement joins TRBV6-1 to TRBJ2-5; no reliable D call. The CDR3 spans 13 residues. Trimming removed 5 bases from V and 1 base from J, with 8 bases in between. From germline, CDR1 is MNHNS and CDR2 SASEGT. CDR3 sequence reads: CASSSEIQETQYF. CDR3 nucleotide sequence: TGTGCCAGCAGTTCGGAGATCCAAGAGACCCAGTACTTC.

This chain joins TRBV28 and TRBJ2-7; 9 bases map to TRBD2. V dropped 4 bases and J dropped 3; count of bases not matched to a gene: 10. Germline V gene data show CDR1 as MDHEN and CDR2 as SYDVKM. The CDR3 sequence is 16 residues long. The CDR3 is CASSSDQAGGGYEQYF. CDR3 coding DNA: TGTGCCAGCAGTTCCGACCAAGCGGGAGGCGGCTACGAGCAGTACTTC.

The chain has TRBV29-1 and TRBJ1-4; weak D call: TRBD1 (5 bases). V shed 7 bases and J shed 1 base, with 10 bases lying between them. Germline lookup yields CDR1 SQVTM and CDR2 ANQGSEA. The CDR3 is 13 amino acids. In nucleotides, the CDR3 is TGCAGCGCACGACAGAGAACTAATGAAAAACTGTTTTTT. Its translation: CSARQRTNEKLFF.

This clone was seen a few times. CDR3 coding DNA: TGTGCCAGTCCCAGACGGGGACAGGGGTATGGGGGTTATAGCAATCAGCCCCAGCATTTT. This codes for CASPRRGQGYGGYSNQPQHF. V gene TRBV19 combines with J gene TRBJ1-5; 10 bases are shared with TRBD1. After removal of 8 bases from V and 0 bases from J, the junction contained 19 bases not matched to a gene. This CDR3 is 20 amino acids long. Germline CDR1 LNHDA, CDR2 SQIVND (reference sequence).

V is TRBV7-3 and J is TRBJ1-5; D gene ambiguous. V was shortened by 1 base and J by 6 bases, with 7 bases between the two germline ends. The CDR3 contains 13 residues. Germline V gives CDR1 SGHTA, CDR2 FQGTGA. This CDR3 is CASSLIAGQPQHF. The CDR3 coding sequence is TGTGCCAGCAGCTTAATTGCGGGTCAGCCCCAGCATTTT.

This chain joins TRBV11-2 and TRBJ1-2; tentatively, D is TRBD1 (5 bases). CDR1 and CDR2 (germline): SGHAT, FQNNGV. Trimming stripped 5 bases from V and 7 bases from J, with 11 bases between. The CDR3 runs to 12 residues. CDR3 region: CASSKIRAGYTF. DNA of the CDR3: TGTGCCAGCAGCAAAATCAGGGCTGGCTACACCTTC. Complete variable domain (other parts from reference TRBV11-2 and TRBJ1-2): EAGVAQSPRYKIIEKRQSVAFWCNPISGHATLYWYQQILGQGPKLLIQFQNNGVVDDSQLPKDRFSAERLKGVDSTLKIQPAKLEDSAVYLCASSKIRAGYTFGSGTRLTVV.

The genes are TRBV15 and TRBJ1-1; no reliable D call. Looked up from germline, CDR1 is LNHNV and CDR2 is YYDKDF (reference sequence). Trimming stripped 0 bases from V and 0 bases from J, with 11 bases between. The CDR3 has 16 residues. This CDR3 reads CATSRDPASMNTEAFF. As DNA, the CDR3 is TGTGCCACCAGCAGAGATCCTGCCAGCATGAACACTGAAGCTTTCTTT.

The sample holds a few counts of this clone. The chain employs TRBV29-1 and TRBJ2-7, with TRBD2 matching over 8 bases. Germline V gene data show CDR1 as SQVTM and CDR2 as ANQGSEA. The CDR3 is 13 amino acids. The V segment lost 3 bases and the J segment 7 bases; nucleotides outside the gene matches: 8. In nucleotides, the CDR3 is TGCAGCGTTGATAGTCCCCCGGGGGGGGAGCAGTACTTC. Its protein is CSVDSPPGGEQYF.